A selection of T cell receptor beta chains follows, all from one sample in a study of T cells in Graves' hyperthyroidism and ophthalmopathy. From the multiplex PCR reads, TCRdb called clonotypes with MiXCR, one entry per CDR3 protein. This repertoire shows about half a million distinct CDR3 sequences, about 20% found once; its top ten account for 47%. The sequenced sample was blood. Receptor source: a middle-aged man with Graves' ophthalmopathy. Both conserved end residues are part of each CDR3. D genes are given only for firm matches. Clone size, where shown, is once, few, many, or a class for clones that have expanded.

TGTGCCACCAGTGATTTGGGGACGGGTTGGTACTTC CATSDLGTGWYF 12 few TRBJ2-4 . TRBV24-1
TGTGCCAGCAACAAGCGGGGGTCAGCTAATGAAAAACTGTTTTTT CASNKRGSANEKLFF 15 once TRBJ1-4 . TRBV6-1
TGTGCCAGCAGCGTAGGACAGGGGGCCCCCTACGAGCAGTACTTC CASSVGQGAPYEQYF 15 . TRBJ2-7 TRBD1 TRBV9
TGTGCCAGCAGTTTCAACGACAGGGTCGCCACCGGGGAGCTGTTTTTT CASSFNDRVATGELFF 16 . TRBJ2-2 TRBD1 TRBV27
TGTGCCAGCAGGGAGGGGGGTATGGTCGGGGAGCTGTTTTTT CASREGGMVGELFF 14 . TRBJ2-2 . TRBV12-3/TRBV12-4
TGTGCCAGCAGTTTAAACAGGCCAAATGAAAAACTGTTTTTT CASSLNRPNEKLFF 14 few TRBJ1-4 . TRBV27
TGTGCCAGCAGCTTGCGCGGGGGCTACAATGAGCAGTTCTTC CASSLRGGYNEQFF 14 many TRBJ2-1 TRBD2 TRBV12-3/TRBV12-4
TGTGCCAGCAGCCCCCGGCGGCTATACAATGAGCAGTTCTTC CASSPRRLYNEQFF 14 . TRBJ2-1 . TRBV7-2
TGTGCCAGCAGTTTATCGAAAAGCGGGAGTTTATATGAGCAGTTCTTC CASSLSKSGSLYEQFF 16 many TRBJ2-1 TRBD2 TRBV27
TGTGCCAGCAGTCTCTCCTACTCCGGGGAGCTGTTTTTT CASSLSYSGELFF 13 . TRBJ2-2 . TRBV28
TGTGCCAGCTCGAAGACGGGGGGTGAGCAGTTCTTC CASSKTGGEQFF 12 many TRBJ2-1 TRBD2 TRBV7-3
TGTGCCAGCAGCCAAGATTATCAACTAGCGGTCTACGAGCAGTACTTC CASSQDYQLAVYEQYF 16 few TRBJ2-7 TRBD2 TRBV4-2
TGTGCCAGCAGTTTATCTCCTGATAGCACAGATACGCAGTATTTT CASSLSPDSTDTQYF 15 many TRBJ2-3 . TRBV27
TGCGCCAGCAGCCAACCGACCCGGGACAGGGAGAGAGGCTACACCTTC CASSQPTRDRERGYTF 16 . TRBJ1-2 TRBD1 TRBV4-1
TGTGCCAGCAGCCTATTGGGACAGGGTGATGAAAAACTGTTTTTT CASSLLGQGDEKLFF 15 . TRBJ1-4 TRBD1 TRBV14
TGTGCCAGCAGCCAGGACCCGGGGGGTCGGAGCAATCAGCCCCAGCATTTT CASSQDPGGRSNQPQHF 17 once TRBJ1-5 . TRBV4-1
TGTGCCAGCAGTTACCCCGGGACAGGTATCGAGCAGTACTTC CASSYPGTGIEQYF 14 . TRBJ2-7 TRBD1 TRBV6-6
TGCGCCAGCAGCCTAACTTCCCCGGGTTCGGGTTTTTCCAATGAGCAGTTCTTC CASSLTSPGSGFSNEQFF 18 . TRBJ2-1 . TRBV5-1
TGTGCCAGCAGCTTGGAGGGGTGGTGGGGTTCCGGGGCCAACGTCCTGACTTTC CASSLEGWWGSGANVLTF 18 few TRBJ2-6 . TRBV5-6
TGTGCCAGCAGCTTTGGCGGGCTGCACACAGATACGCAGTATTTT CASSFGGLHTDTQYF 15 few TRBJ2-3 . TRBV7-9
TGTGCCAGCAGCGTATCCGGGACTATCTACGATGAGCAGTTCTTC CASSVSGTIYDEQFF 15 many TRBJ2-1 TRBD2 TRBV11-2
TGTGCCAGCAGCTTCAACAGGGGGAAGTACACTGAAGCTTTCTTT CASSFNRGKYTEAFF 15 few TRBJ1-1 TRBD1 TRBV7-9
TGTGCCAGCAGCGCCTCGGGACAGGGGAATGGCTACACCTTC CASSASGQGNGYTF 14 many TRBJ1-2 TRBD1 TRBV28
TGTGCATCGTCGGTTTCGGGGGCGCTAACCTATGAGAAAGCTTTCTTT CASSVSGALTYEKAFF 16 . TRBJ1-1 . TRBV12-5
TGCAGTGCTAGGGGGCGTAGCGGCTACGAGCAGTACTTC CSARGRSGYEQYF 13 many TRBJ2-7 . TRBV20-1
TGCGCCAGCAGCGCCGGCGGGGGGGCGTGGGTTGATACGCAGTATTTT CASSAGGGAWVDTQYF 16 . TRBJ2-3 TRBD2 TRBV5-1
TGTGCCAGCAGCTTTAAGGCCCTAAACACAGATACGCAGTATTTT CASSFKALNTDTQYF 15 few TRBJ2-3 . TRBV5-4
TGCAGTGCCAACTACCTTGTGGGGGAGACCCAGTACTTC CSANYLVGETQYF 13 few TRBJ2-5 . TRBV20-1
TGTGCCATCAGCGAGGGAGCAGGGGGGAACACTGAAGCTTTCTTT CAISEGAGGNTEAFF 15 . TRBJ1-1 TRBD1 TRBV10-3
TGTGCCAGCAGCTCTCTTGGCGCAGATACGCAGTATTTT CASSSLGADTQYF 13 . TRBJ2-3 . TRBV7-9
TGTGCCAGCAGCGTCAAGCACGGGCCGAACAATGAGCAGTTCTTC CASSVKHGPNNEQFF 15 . TRBJ2-1 . TRBV9
TGTGCCAGCAGTCTGATAGTCGTAGCTAACTATGGCTACACCTTC CASSLIVVANYGYTF 15 . TRBJ1-2 . TRBV28
TGTGCCAGCAGTTTAGTATGGTCTGAAGCTTTCTTT CASSLVWSEAFF 12 . TRBJ1-1 . TRBV28
TGTGCCAGCAGTTCAGATCTAGCAGACACTGAAGCTTTCTTT CASSSDLADTEAFF 14 many TRBJ1-1 . TRBV28
TGTGCCAGCAGTTTTAGCGGGAACTACGAGCAGTACTTC CASSFSGNYEQYF 13 few TRBJ2-7 TRBD2 TRBV6-5
TGTGCCATCAGCCAAGGCGGCACCGCGGACCGCGTGCAGTATTTT CAISQGGTADRVQYF 15 . TRBJ2-3 . TRBV10-3
TGTGCCAGCAGGACGCCTAATTTCCGGGACCAATCGGGTGGCTACACCTTC CASRTPNFRDQSGGYTF 17 many TRBJ1-2 . TRBV6-2/TRBV6-3
TGTGCCAGCAGCCCCCCGGGTGAGCAGTTCTTC CASSPPGEQFF 11 many TRBJ2-1 . TRBV7-9
TGTGCCAGCAGCCAAGGGACAGGGGAGTACACTGAAGCTTTCTTT CASSQGTGEYTEAFF 15 many TRBJ1-1 TRBD1 TRBV3-1
TGTGCCATCAGTGAATCGGACAGGGGCAATCAGCCCCAGCATTTT CAISESDRGNQPQHF 15 . TRBJ1-5 TRBD1 TRBV10-3
TGTGCCAGCAGTCTCCGCGGGACAGGGGGGCAGCCCCAGCATTTT CASSLRGTGGQPQHF 15 . TRBJ1-5 TRBD1 TRBV28
TGTGCCAGCAGCTCTACTAGCGGGAGCTTGGATGAGCAGTTCTTC CASSSTSGSLDEQFF 15 many TRBJ2-1 TRBD2 TRBV7-9
TGTGCCAGCAGTTACTACCAGGAGTACTTGAACACTGAAGCTTTCTTT CASSYYQEYLNTEAFF 16 . TRBJ1-1 . TRBV6-2/TRBV6-3
TGTGCCAGCAGTTACGGGCGGGGGCGCGATCAGCCCCAGCATTTT CASSYGRGRDQPQHF 15 many TRBJ1-5 . TRBV6-2/TRBV6-3
TGCAGTGCTACTGCAGTTGGCCGCTCCTATAATTCACCCCTCCACTTT CSATAVGRSYNSPLHF 16 . TRBJ1-6 . TRBV20-1
TGTGCCAGCAGCTCGTCAGGGGCAGATACGCAGTATTTT CASSSSGADTQYF 13 many TRBJ2-3 . TRBV7-9
TGTGCCAGCAGCTGGGGACAGGGCATTGGCTACACCTTC CASSWGQGIGYTF 13 . TRBJ1-2 TRBD1 TRBV5-5
TGTGCCAGCAGGCAAACAGGGGGTGACACCGGGGAGCTGTTTTTT CASRQTGGDTGELFF 15 . TRBJ2-2 TRBD1 TRBV2
TGTGCCAGCAGTTACGGTAGGGGGACGGAGACCCAGTACTTC CASSYGRGTETQYF 14 . TRBJ2-5 . TRBV6-2/TRBV6-3
TGTGCCAGCAGCCATAGACTACACAATGAGCAGTTCTTC CASSHRLHNEQFF 13 few TRBJ2-1 . TRBV3-1
TGCGCCACAGGGACTAGCGGTTTCCCCTACAATGAGCAGTTCTTC CATGTSGFPYNEQFF 15 . TRBJ2-1 TRBD2 TRBV5-1
TGCGCCAGCAGCTTTGAGTTAGGCACAGATACGCAGTATTTT CASSFELGTDTQYF 14 many TRBJ2-3 . TRBV5-1
TGTGCCAGCAGTGCAACAGGGACCCAGTACTTC CASSATGTQYF 11 . TRBJ2-5 . TRBV12-3/TRBV12-4
TGTGCCTGGTCACGGGGCGGGGGGTCCTCCTACGGGCAGTACTTC CAWSRGGGSSYGQYF 15 . TRBJ2-7 TRBD2 TRBV30
TGTGCCAGCAGTTTCGGGACAGGTCTGAACACTGAAGCTTTCTTT CASSFGTGLNTEAFF 15 . TRBJ1-1 TRBD1 TRBV7-9
TGCGCCAGCAGCCAGTCCAGCGGGAGCGGGACCGGGGAGCTGTTTTTT CASSQSSGSGTGELFF 16 . TRBJ2-2 TRBD2 TRBV4-1
TGTGCCAGCAGCATAAACGGGGGTGCCTACAATGAGCAGTTCTTC CASSINGGAYNEQFF 15 many TRBJ2-1 . TRBV7-6
TGTGCCAGCAGCCCCTCAGCGGGAGACACCGGGGAGCTGTTTTTT CASSPSAGDTGELFF 15 few TRBJ2-2 TRBD2 TRBV7-2
TGCGCCAGCAGGGGGAACAGGGCCAGCACTGAAGCTTTCTTT CASRGNRASTEAFF 14 . TRBJ1-1 . TRBV5-1